Listed below are T cell receptor beta chains from one sample, sequenced in a study of blood T cell repertoires in COVID-19. The table came from immunoSEQ multiplex PCR; TCRdb's copy has only in-frame clones and leaves some out. The sample lists around 200,000 clones, around 85% occurring once. Input material: PBMCs or T cells enriched from blood (not recorded which). These receptors originate from a woman in her forties or fifties in a cohort exposed to, infected with or recovered from COVID-19 (not recorded which). Both conserved end residues are part of each CDR3. D genes are given only for firm matches. Clone sizes are given selectively: once, few, many, or a class where the clone is expanded.

clone size | D gene | J gene | V gene | CDR3 protein | CDR3 DNA
NA | TRBD1 | TRBJ2-5 | TRBV7-2 | CASGNRGEETQYF | TGTGCCAGCGGGAACAGGGGTGAGGAGACCCAGTACTTC
NA | TRBD2 | TRBJ2-4 | TRBV3-1/TRBV3-2 | CASSYSGGENIQYF | TGTGCCAGCAGCTATAGCGGGGGGGAAAACATTCAGTACTTC
NA | NA | TRBJ2-1 | TRBV7-7 | CASSTRGAPYNEQFF | TGTGCTAGCAGCACCCGGGGGGCCCCCTACAATGAGCAGTTCTTC
NA | NA | TRBJ1-1 | TRBV29-1 | CSVGQKNTEAFF | TGCAGCGTTGGACAAAAGAACACTGAAGCTTTCTTT
NA | NA | TRBJ1-4 | TRBV5-6 | CASSLGLDEKLFF | TGTGCCAGCAGCTTGGGACTGGATGAAAAACTGTTTTTT
NA | NA | TRBJ1-1 | TRBV7-6 | CASSSTRSTVNTEAFF | TGTGCCAGCAGCTCGACGAGATCCACAGTGAACACTGAAGCTTTCTTT
NA | NA | TRBJ1-1 | TRBV3-1/TRBV3-2 | CASSRRDNTEAFF | TGTGCCAGCAGCCGGAGGGATAACACTGAAGCTTTCTTT
NA | NA | TRBJ1-2 | TRBV2 | CASSDSTGPLTNYGYTF | TGTGCCAGCAGTGATAGTACAGGACCCTTGACTAACTATGGCTACACCTTC
NA | NA | TRBJ2-4 | TRBV6-5 | CASKVQQGKNIQYF | TGTGCCAGCAAGGTTCAACAGGGCAAAAACATTCAGTACTTC
once | TRBD1 | TRBJ2-1 | TRBV9 | CASSVVAGPGGGEQFF | TGTGCCAGCAGCGTAGTTGCGGGACCAGGGGGCGGTGAGCAGTTCTTC
NA | TRBD1 | TRBJ2-1 | TRBV28 | CASSSLDRVFWEQFF | TGTGCCAGCAGTTCTCTGGACAGGGTATTCTGGGAGCAGTTCTTC
NA | NA | TRBJ1-4 | TRBV30 | CAWGRGANEKLFF | TGTGCCTGGGGTCGGGGGGCTAATGAAAAACTGTTTTTT
NA | TRBD1 | TRBJ1-2 | TRBV7-2 | CASSLETGIYLGYTF | TGTGCCAGCAGCTTAGAGACAGGGATCTATCTTGGCTACACCTTC
once | NA | TRBJ2-1 | TRBV6-2/TRBV6-3 | CASSYRPSGQNYNEQFF | TGTGCCAGCAGTTACAGGCCCTCGGGACAAAACTACAATGAGCAGTTCTTC
NA | TRBD1 | TRBJ1-5 | TRBV6-5 | CASSYSRQGSQPQHF | TGTGCCAGCAGTTACTCGCGACAGGGATCCCAGCCCCAGCATTTT
NA | NA | TRBJ2-3 | TRBV7-9 | CASSFRTLSTDTQYF | TGTGCCAGCAGCTTCCGGACACTAAGCACAGATACGCAGTATTTT
NA | NA | TRBJ2-2 | TRBV30 | CAWRRGSYTGELFF | TGTGCCTGGAGACGGGGTAGTTACACCGGGGAGCTGTTTTTT
NA | NA | TRBJ1-2 | TRBV27 | CASSRGGYGYTF | TGTGCCAGCAGCCGGGGGGGTTATGGCTACACCTTC
NA | NA | TRBJ1-3 | TRBV29-1 | CSAQNAGNTIYF | TGCAGCGCCCAAAATGCGGGAAACACCATATATTTT
NA | TRBD1 | TRBJ1-5 | TRBV4-3 | CASSPPVFTGGRFDQPQHF | TGCGCCAGCAGCCCACCCGTATTTACAGGGGGCCGTTTTGATCAGCCCCAGCATTTT
NA | NA | TRBJ2-6 | TRBV11-3 | CASSSGGSGANVLTF | TGTGCCAGCAGCTCCGGTGGCTCTGGGGCCAACGTCCTGACTTTC
NA | NA | TRBJ2-3 | TRBV7-3 | CASSPSSTDTQYF | TGTGCCAGCAGCCCTAGCAGCACAGATACGCAGTATTTT